A selection of T cell receptor beta chains follows, all from one sample in a study of shared clonotypes between healthy human individuals. The repertoire was sequenced with immunoSEQ multiplex PCR; TCRdb's copy has only in-frame clones and lacks some. The data hold 2.5 million or so clones, with roughly nine tenths observed a single time. Sequenced material: naive CD4+ T cells sorted from blood. The source is a man aged 18 to 30 in good health. Each CDR3 is given with its conserved first and last residue. A D gene is named only where the DNA matches it firmly. Size is omitted from some rows. Given values are once, few, many or a class for expanded clones.

NA,TRBV30,NA,TRBJ2-5,CAWSGGIGETQYF,TGTGCCTGGAGTGGCGGCATTGGGGAGACCCAGTACTTC
NA,TRBV7-2,NA,TRBJ2-2,CASSFKPRELFF,TGTGCCAGCAGCTTTAAACCCCGGGAGCTGTTTTTT
NA,TRBV10-1,NA,TRBJ2-2,CASSEQGNTGELFF,TGCGCCAGCAGTGAGCAGGGAAACACCGGGGAGCTGTTTTTT
NA,TRBV19,NA,TRBJ1-3,CASSVDRTRNTIYF,TGTGCCAGTAGTGTCGACAGGACCCGAAACACCATATATTTT
NA,TRBV18,once,TRBJ1-5,CASSPDDNQPQHF,TGTGCCAGCTCACCAGATGACAATCAGCCCCAGCATTTT
NA,TRBV5-6,NA,TRBJ2-4,CASSLDRRDIQYF,TGTGCCAGCAGCTTAGACAGGCGGGACATTCAGTACTTC
NA,TRBV12-1,NA,TRBJ1-3,CASSFGRISGNTIYF,TGTGCCAGCAGCTTTGGAAGGATCTCTGGAAACACCATATATTTT
TRBD1,TRBV6-5,few,TRBJ1-2,CASSHRDRGPYGYTF,TGTGCCAGCAGTCACCGGGACAGAGGGCCCTATGGCTACACCTTC
TRBD1,TRBV10-3,NA,TRBJ1-5,CAISDGTGGQPQHF,TGTGCCATCAGTGACGGGACAGGGGGGCAGCCCCAGCATTTT
NA,TRBV15,NA,TRBJ1-6,CATSYWPVLLPHNSPLHF,TGTGCCACCAGTTACTGGCCAGTACTTCTACCCCATAATTCACCCCTCCACTTT
TRBD2,TRBV5-1,once,TRBJ2-5,CASSLASAGGQGTQYF,TGCGCCAGCAGCTTGGCCTCTGCGGGGGGCCAAGGGACCCAGTACTTC
NA,TRBV2,NA,TRBJ2-7,CASGRDIYEQYF,TGTGCCAGCGGTCGGGACATTTACGAGCAGTACTTC
TRBD2,TRBV5-6,NA,TRBJ2-1,CASSPTSGRSGDEQFF,TGTGCCAGCAGCCCGACTAGCGGGAGGAGCGGCGATGAGCAGTTCTTC
NA,TRBV6-5,NA,TRBJ2-3,CASSSPSYAQYF,TGTGCCAGCAGTTCCCCAAGTTACGCGCAGTATTTT
NA,TRBV25-1,once,TRBJ2-7,CASSDSAFTEQYF,TGTGCCAGCAGTGATTCAGCGTTTACCGAGCAGTACTTC
TRBD1,TRBV28,NA,TRBJ1-5,CASSLTGTGGSGQPQHF,TGTGCCAGCAGTTTGACCGGGACAGGGGGTAGTGGTCAGCCCCAGCATTTT
TRBD2,TRBV5-5,NA,TRBJ2-3,CASSPPLAGHTDTQYF,TGTGCCAGCAGCCCGCCCCTAGCGGGCCACACAGATACGCAGTATTTT
NA,TRBV6-5,NA,TRBJ2-5,CASRDGQTQYF,TGTGCCAGCAGGGATGGACAGACCCAGTACTTC
NA,TRBV7-2,NA,TRBJ2-5,CASSGQRETQYF,TGTGCCAGCAGCGGGCAGCGGGAGACCCAGTACTTC
NA,TRBV27,NA,TRBJ2-2,CASSSPDSEYGELFF,TGTGCCAGCAGTTCCCCGGACAGTGAGTACGGGGAGCTGTTTTTT
NA,TRBV16,few,TRBJ2-5,CASSHRRGQETQYF,TGTGCCAGCAGCCATCGCAGGGGCCAAGAGACCCAGTACTTC
NA,TRBV5-1,NA,TRBJ2-2,CASSLDGRDTGELFF,TGCGCCAGCAGCTTGGACGGCCGCGACACCGGGGAGCTGTTTTTT
NA,TRBV5-5,NA,TRBJ2-3,CASSLTFGSDTQYF,TGTGCCAGCAGCTTGACGTTTGGGTCAGATACGCAGTATTTT
NA,TRBV15,NA,TRBJ2-1,CATSLRQGPYNEQFF,TGTGCCACCAGCCTTCGCCAGGGACCCTACAATGAGCAGTTCTTC
NA,TRBV10-3,NA,TRBJ2-3,CAISERQGTDTQYF,TGTGCCATCAGTGAGCGACAGGGCACAGATACGCAGTATTTT
TRBD2,TRBV4-1,NA,TRBJ2-1,CASSHPASGKGEQFF,TGCGCCAGCAGCCACCCCGCTAGCGGGAAGGGTGAGCAGTTCTTC
NA,TRBV19,once,TRBJ2-7,CASSMQGPYEQYF,TGTGCCAGTAGTATGCAGGGACCCTACGAGCAGTACTTC
TRBD1,TRBV7-2,NA,TRBJ1-2,CASSGQGAGGYTF,TGTGCCAGCAGCGGACAGGGGGCTGGGGGCTACACCTTC
TRBD1,TRBV5-1,NA,TRBJ2-2,CASSWTGGANTGELFF,TGCGCCAGCAGCTGGACAGGAGGCGCGAACACCGGGGAGCTGTTTTTT
TRBD1,TRBV5-1,NA,TRBJ2-7,CASSLSRDRDEQYF,TGCGCCAGCAGCCTATCCCGGGACAGAGACGAGCAGTACTTC
NA,TRBV9,NA,TRBJ2-3,CASSPYRTGTDTQYF,TGTGCCAGCAGCCCCTACCGTACCGGCACAGATACGCAGTATTTT
NA,TRBV5-1,NA,TRBJ1-4,CASSLEGHDNEKLFF,TGCGCCAGCAGCTTGGAAGGGCACGATAATGAAAAACTGTTTTTT
TRBD1,TRBV4-1,NA,TRBJ2-7,CASSQDRQGGHQYF,TGCGCCAGCAGCCAAGATAGACAGGGGGGCCACCAGTACTTC
TRBD1,TRBV4-1,NA,TRBJ1-1,CASSQSDRAIAFF,TGCGCCAGCAGCCAATCGGACAGGGCTATTGCTTTCTTT
TRBD2,TRBV5-1,NA,TRBJ2-1,CASSGSGGFYEQFF,TGCGCCAGCAGCGGTAGCGGGGGGTTTTATGAGCAGTTCTTC
TRBD1,TRBV19,NA,TRBJ1-6,CASSIGPPTYRGNSPLHF,TGTGCCAGTAGTATAGGACCCCCGACGTACAGGGGTAATTCACCCCTCCACTTT
NA,TRBV6-6,NA,TRBJ1-5,CASGGVDQPQHF,TGTGCCAGCGGTGGGGTGGATCAGCCCCAGCATTTT
TRBD1,TRBV29-1,NA,TRBJ2-7,CSVEDRTGEYEQYF,TGCAGCGTTGAAGATCGGACAGGGGAGTACGAGCAGTACTTC
TRBD2,TRBV11-2,NA,TRBJ2-7,CASSLEGTSYYEQYF,TGTGCCAGCAGCTTAGAAGGGACTAGCTACTACGAGCAGTACTTC
TRBD1,TRBV6-4,NA,TRBJ2-1,CASSPDRASYNEQFF,TGTGCCAGCAGTCCTGACAGGGCCTCCTACAATGAGCAGTTCTTC
NA,TRBV20-1,NA,TRBJ1-2,CSASRNGGYTF,TGCAGTGCTAGTCGTAATGGCGGCTACACCTTC